This T cell receptor beta chain was captured by sequencing in a study of T cells in Graves' hyperthyroidism and ophthalmopathy. RNA transcripts were the template for amplifying TCR beta CDR3 regions. During a first-round RT-PCR of the TCR CDR3, the HTBI primer set was used. MiXCR, applied by TCRdb to the multiplex PCR reads, yields one record per CDR3 protein. This sample has a few hundred thousand distinct CDR3 sequences, with 15% to 20% found just once. Trimming removed 1 base from V and 3 bases from J; junction bases left unmatched: 10. Germline CDR1 reads MGHRA; CDR2 reads YSYEKL. This CDR3 is 18 amino acids long. This clonotype was counted many times.

The source of this sequence is a young woman with Graves' ophthalmopathy. Sequencing was carried out using blood. This chain links TRBV4-1 with TRBJ1-1; the match to TRBD1 covers 11 bases. The CDR3 bases are TGCGCCAGCAGCCAAGTAGGACAGGGGGCGACCCACGACACTGAAGCTTTCTTT. Translated: CASSQVGQGATHDTEAFF.